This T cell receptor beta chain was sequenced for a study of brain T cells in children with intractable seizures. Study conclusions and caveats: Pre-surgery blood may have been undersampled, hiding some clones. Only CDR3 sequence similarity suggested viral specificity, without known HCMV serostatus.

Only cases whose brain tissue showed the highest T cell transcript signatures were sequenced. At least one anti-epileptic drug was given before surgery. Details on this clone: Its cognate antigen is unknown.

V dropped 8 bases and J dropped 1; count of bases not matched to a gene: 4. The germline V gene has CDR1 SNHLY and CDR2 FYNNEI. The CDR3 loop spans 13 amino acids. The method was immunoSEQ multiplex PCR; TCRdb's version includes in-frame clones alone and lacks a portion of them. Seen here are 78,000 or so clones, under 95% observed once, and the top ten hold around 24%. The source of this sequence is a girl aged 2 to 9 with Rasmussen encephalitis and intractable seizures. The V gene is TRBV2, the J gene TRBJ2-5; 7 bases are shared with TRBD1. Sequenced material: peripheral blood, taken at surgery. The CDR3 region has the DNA TGTGCCAGCGATCGACAGGGCCAAGAGACCCAGTACTTC. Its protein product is CASDRQGQETQYF.